This passage covers 15 T cell receptor beta chains from one sample sequenced in a study of T-cell reconstitution after alpha-beta-depleted transplantation in children. As it was prepared, the TCRbeta library received unique molecular identifiers. TCRdb ran MiXCR on the PCR reads and lists one entry per CDR3 protein. The sample yields about 98,000 distinct CDR3 sequences, approximately 8% seen once. The input for sequencing was PBMCs, taken before TCRalphabeta/CD19-depleted stem cell transplant. These receptors were obtained from a boy aged 2 to 10 with acute lymphoblastic leukemia, due to receive a stem cell transplant.

The chain has TRBV4-3 and TRBJ1-3; TRBD1 aligns across 7 bases. CDR3 length: 16 amino acids. Trimming removed 0 bases from V and 4 bases from J; junction bases left unmatched: 6. Germline V gene sequence: CDR1 LGHNA, CDR2 YSLEER. The CDR3 sequence is CASSQEGGPGGNTIYF. The CDR3 nucleotides are TGCGCCAGCAGCCAAGAAGGGGGCCCGGGCGGAAACACCATATATTTT.

The chain links TRBV14 to TRBJ2-2; perhaps D is TRBD1 or TRBD2 (6 bases each). The germline CDR1 and CDR2 sequences are SGHDN and FVKESK. V lost 4 bases, J lost 7 bases, and 10 bases lay in between. The CDR3 spans 13 residues. Here the CDR3 reads CASSRGAGGELFF. CDR3 DNA sequence: TGTGCCAGCAGCCGGGGGGCCGGCGGGGAGCTGTTTTTT.

The CDR3 coding sequence is TGCAGTGCTAGAGATCCGGCTGATTGGCGGAATACGCAGTATTTT. It specifies CSARDPADWRNTQYF. The rearrangement links TRBV20-1 to TRBJ2-3; D is uncertain. CDR3 length: 15 residues. In germline, CDR1 is DFQATT, CDR2 SNEGSKA (reference sequence). Trimming removed 0 bases from V and 7 bases from J, with 17 bases in between.

This clonotype was detected once. The chain uses TRBV4-1 and TRBJ2-1; 10 bases are a match to TRBD1. Trimming cost V 1 base and J 8 bases; bases outside gene matches: 5. The CDR3 consists of 15 residues. Germline V gene sequence: CDR1 MGHRA, CDR2 YSYEKL. CDR3 coding DNA: TGCGCCAGCAGCCAAGTGCCGGGACAGGGGTATGAGCAGTTCTTC. As protein: CASSQVPGQGYEQFF.

This clonotype was observed a handful of times. The chain links TRBV12-3 or TRBV12-4 to TRBJ2-7; 10 positions agree with TRBD2. The CDR3 sequence is 15 residues long. The V gene end was trimmed by 5 bases and the J gene end by 7 bases; junction bases not matched to a gene: 11. CDR3 sequence reads: CASSPRGTSAREQYF. The CDR3 bases are TGTGCCAGCAGTCCCAGAGGGACTAGCGCGAGGGAGCAGTACTTC.

At least ten counts were recorded for this clonotype. The chain is built from TRBV20-1 and TRBJ2-5; D assignment may be TRBD1 or TRBD2 (6 bases each). Germline CDR1 reads DFQATT; CDR2 reads SNEGSKA (reference sequence). The ends were cut back, 6 bases at V and 4 bases at J, with 21 bases in the middle. The CDR3 is 15 amino acids. The DNA for the CDR3 is TGCAGTGCCACAATACGGGGGCGTTGGGGAGAGACCCAGTACTTC. This encodes CSATIRGRWGETQYF.

Ten or more counts support this clonotype. The chain is built from TRBV29-1 and TRBJ2-5; 7 nucleotides line up with TRBD1. Germline CDR1 is SQVTM and CDR2 is ANQGSEA. V lost 6 bases to trimming and J lost 3 bases; unmatched junction nucleotides: 7. The CDR3 runs to 13 residues. The DNA of the CDR3 is TGCAGCGTCGACCCAGACAGGGAAGAGACCCAGTACTTC. Protein: CSVDPDREETQYF.

The table lists this clonotype with many counts. The gene calls are TRBV5-1 and TRBJ1-2; D perhaps matches TRBD1 (5 bases). The CDR3 sequence is 15 residues long. V was cut by 7 bases and J by 0 bases, with 16 bases left in between. Germline lookup yields CDR1 SGHRS and CDR2 YFSETQ. The CDR3 reads CASAGGTQANYGYTF. The CDR3 DNA is TGCGCCAGCGCTGGCGGGACTCAAGCTAACTATGGCTACACCTTC.

This clonotype is a singleton in its sample. This may stem from a read error, because a much larger clone lies one nucleotide away. The J gene is TRBJ2-5, the V gene TRBV4-2; D ambiguous. CDR1 is LGHNA, CDR2 YNFKEQ, per germline. The CDR3 spans 18 residues. CDR3 amino acids: CASIQVGLDGPSGETQYF. The CDR3 DNA reads TGTGCCAGCATCCAAGTTGGGCTAGATGGCCCCTCCGGGGAGACCCAGTACTTC.

This clonotype was observed a few times. The V gene is TRBV13, the J gene TRBJ2-3; D is unresolved. CDR1 PRHDT and CDR2 FYEKMQ come from the germline V gene (reference sequence). Deletions cut 1 base from V and 2 bases from J, with 10 bases between. This CDR3 has 15 amino acids. CDR3 in DNA: TGTGCCAGCAGCTTAGCCAAAGCCGCCACAGATACGCAGTATTTT. This sequence encodes CASSLAKAATDTQYF.

This clonotype was found a few times. CDR3 sequence (DNA): TGTGCCACAGGACAGGGACCTCTTTATGGCTACACCTTC. Translated, it gives CATGQGPLYGYTF. The chain is built from TRBV7-2 and TRBJ1-2; 8 bases map to TRBD1. The germline gives CDR1 SGHTA, CDR2 FQGNSA. V was clipped by 10 bases and J by 5 bases; unmatched bases: 9. This CDR3 spans 13 amino acids.

This clonotype occurred a few times. V is TRBV6-5 and J is TRBJ2-1, with D possibly TRBD2 on 6 matching bases. Germline V CDR1 and CDR2: MNHEY, SVGAGI. The V and J ends lost 2 bases and 2 bases respectively, with 7 bases between them. The CDR3 has 14 amino acids. The CDR3: CASSYGGTYNEQFF. Here the CDR3 DNA reads TGTGCCAGCAGTTACGGGGGGACCTACAATGAGCAGTTCTTC.

This clonotype showed up many times. The chain uses TRBV11-3 and TRBJ2-5, with 9 bases lining up with TRBD1. The trim removed 5 bases at V and 3 bases at J, leaving 10 bases unmatched. Germline loops: CDR1 SGHNT, CDR2 YENEEA. The CDR3 has 16 amino acids. CDR3 in DNA: TGTGCCAGCAGCCAAGGACAGGGGTTTGCAAAAGAGACCCAGTACTTC. Protein: CASSQGQGFAKETQYF.

On this clonotype itself: A much larger clone lies a single base off, so this may be a read error. The chain has TRBV21-1 and TRBJ1-3. TRBV21-1 is a pseudogene. This CDR3 comprises 16 residues. CDR3 coding DNA: TGTGCCAGCGGCAAAGAGATGCTGAGACCTGGAAACACCATATATTTT. This sequence encodes CASGKEMLRPGNTIYF.

The table lists this clonotype with a few counts. CDR3 sequence (DNA): TGCAGTGCTAGGAAGGGGGGGGACAGGGGGCCCCCTGAAGCTTTCTTT. It yields the protein CSARKGGDRGPPEAFF. The V and J genes are TRBV20-1 and TRBJ1-1, with 12 bases matching TRBD1. Germline CDR1 is DFQATT and CDR2 is SNEGSKA (reference sequence). Losses at the gene ends were 3 bases for V and 6 bases for J; bases not matched to a gene: 11. The CDR3 runs 16 residues.